This is a list of T cell receptor beta chains from one sample in a study of T-cell memory formation after mild COVID-19. TCRdb re-derived calls from the 5' RACE reads in MiXCR, one entry per CDR3 protein. The table has more than 300,000 distinct CDR3 sequences, roughly 13% seen once. Sequenced input: PBMCs or a T cell subset sorted from them (not recorded which). The receptor set was obtained from a man younger than 35 who had mild COVID-19 (a few samples of this study predate the infection). Cell type and time point are not known. The CDR3 runs from the conserved cysteine through the conserved F or W. A D gene is named only where the DNA matches it firmly. Some rows have no size entry. The others give once, few or many, or a class for an expanded clone.

CDR3aa: CASSQEVKNYGYTF
CDR3nt: TGCGCCAGCAGCCAAGAGGTCAAAAACTATGGCTACACCTTC
j_gene: TRBJ1-2
v_gene: TRBV4-3
d_gene: NA
abundance: NA

CDR3aa: CASTPQGGYNEQFF
CDR3nt: TGTGCCAGTACCCCGCAGGGGGGGTACAATGAGCAGTTCTTC
j_gene: TRBJ2-1
v_gene: TRBV19
d_gene: NA
abundance: few

CDR3aa: CASTYSGTSTSPLHF
CDR3nt: TGTGCCAGCACCTATTCCGGGACATCGACTTCACCCCTCCACTTT
j_gene: TRBJ1-6
v_gene: TRBV6-5
d_gene: NA
abundance: NA

CDR3aa: CASSSDRKPSYGYTF
CDR3nt: TGTGCCAGCAGCTCCGACAGGAAACCCTCCTATGGCTACACCTTC
j_gene: TRBJ1-2
v_gene: TRBV12-3/TRBV12-4
d_gene: NA
abundance: many

CDR3aa: CSATIAGGNNNEQFF
CDR3nt: TGCAGTGCTACCATAGCGGGGGGGAACAACAATGAGCAGTTCTTC
j_gene: TRBJ2-1
v_gene: TRBV20-1
d_gene: TRBD2
abundance: many

CDR3aa: CSVGDTTQETQYF
CDR3nt: TGCAGCGTTGGGGACACTACCCAAGAGACCCAGTACTTC
j_gene: TRBJ2-5
v_gene: TRBV29-1
d_gene: NA
abundance: few

CDR3aa: CASTRRERTASYEQYF
CDR3nt: TGTGCCAGCACCCGAAGGGAGAGGACAGCATCCTACGAGCAGTACTTC
j_gene: TRBJ2-7
v_gene: TRBV2
d_gene: NA
abundance: NA

CDR3aa: CASSTEIHQETQYF
CDR3nt: TGTGCCAGCAGCACCGAAATACACCAAGAGACCCAGTACTTC
j_gene: TRBJ2-5
v_gene: TRBV11-2
d_gene: NA
abundance: NA

CDR3aa: CAISSRDSRGATDTQYF
CDR3nt: TGTGCCATCAGTTCCCGTGACTCGCGGGGGGCAACCGATACGCAGTATTTT
j_gene: TRBJ2-3
v_gene: TRBV10-3
d_gene: TRBD2
abundance: NA

CDR3aa: CASSYSGRRTSSYNSPLHF
CDR3nt: TGTGCCAGCAGTTACTCTGGGAGGCGGACTAGCTCCTATAATTCACCCCTCCACTTT
j_gene: TRBJ1-6
v_gene: TRBV6-2/TRBV6-3
d_gene: NA
abundance: many

CDR3aa: CASSNLAGGQYNEQFF
CDR3nt: TGTGCCAGCAGCAATCTAGCGGGGGGTCAATACAATGAGCAGTTCTTC
j_gene: TRBJ2-1
v_gene: TRBV7-9
d_gene: TRBD2
abundance: few

CDR3aa: CASSSRRFGGSRATQYF
CDR3nt: TGTGCCAGCAGCTCCCGAAGGTTCGGCGGGTCCCGAGCTACGCAGTATTTT
j_gene: TRBJ2-3
v_gene: TRBV7-2
d_gene: NA
abundance: NA

CDR3aa: CASSPRNTEAFF
CDR3nt: TGTGCCAGCAGCCCCAGGAACACTGAAGCTTTCTTT
j_gene: TRBJ1-1
v_gene: TRBV7-2
d_gene: NA
abundance: many

CDR3aa: CSVAGETEAFF
CDR3nt: TGCAGCGTTGCAGGGGAGACTGAAGCTTTCTTT
j_gene: TRBJ1-1
v_gene: TRBV29-1
d_gene: NA
abundance: few

CDR3aa: CASSYRDRAYQQYF
CDR3nt: TGTGCCAGCAGCTACCGGGACAGGGCGTACCAGCAGTACTTC
j_gene: TRBJ2-7
v_gene: TRBV5-5
d_gene: TRBD1
abundance: many

CDR3aa: CASSQDGGMGQETQYF
CDR3nt: TGTGCCAGCAGCCAGGACGGGGGGATGGGGCAAGAGACCCAGTACTTC
j_gene: TRBJ2-5
v_gene: TRBV7-3
d_gene: TRBD2
abundance: NA

CDR3aa: CASSASGGEQETQYF
CDR3nt: TGCGCCAGCAGTGCGAGTGGGGGCGAACAAGAGACCCAGTACTTC
j_gene: TRBJ2-5
v_gene: TRBV5-1
d_gene: NA
abundance: few

CDR3aa: CASRESVDEQFF
CDR3nt: TGTGCCAGCAGGGAATCCGTAGATGAGCAGTTCTTC
j_gene: TRBJ2-1
v_gene: TRBV7-2
d_gene: NA
abundance: few

CDR3aa: CASSQERTGYGYTF
CDR3nt: TGTGCCAGCAGCCAAGAACGGACAGGCTATGGCTACACCTTC
j_gene: TRBJ1-2
v_gene: TRBV4-2
d_gene: TRBD1
abundance: few

CDR3aa: CASSLVAGGPVDEQYF
CDR3nt: TGTGCCAGCAGCTTAGTTGCGGGGGGCCCGGTCGACGAGCAGTACTTC
j_gene: TRBJ2-7
v_gene: TRBV7-6
d_gene: TRBD2
abundance: many

CDR3aa: CASSQTGPETQYF
CDR3nt: TGTGCCAGCAGCCAGACAGGGCCGGAGACCCAGTACTTC
j_gene: TRBJ2-5
v_gene: TRBV7-2
d_gene: TRBD1
abundance: NA

CDR3aa: CASGRVFGPTDTQYF
CDR3nt: TGTGCCAGCGGACGGGTCTTTGGGCCTACAGATACGCAGTATTTT
j_gene: TRBJ2-3
v_gene: TRBV12-3/TRBV12-4
d_gene: NA
abundance: NA

CDR3aa: CAGSRDSRYNSPLHF
CDR3nt: TGTGCCGGATCCCGGGACAGCCGCTATAATTCACCCCTCCACTTT
j_gene: TRBJ1-6
v_gene: TRBV24-1
d_gene: TRBD1
abundance: many

CDR3aa: CASSLRLATDTQYF
CDR3nt: TGCGCCAGCAGCTTAAGACTGGCCACAGACACGCAGTATTTT
j_gene: TRBJ2-3
v_gene: TRBV5-1
d_gene: NA
abundance: NA

CDR3aa: CASSYVAGVRELFF
CDR3nt: TGTGCCAGCAGCTATGTAGCCGGGGTCCGGGAGCTGTTTTTT
j_gene: TRBJ2-2
v_gene: TRBV7-8
d_gene: NA
abundance: few

CDR3aa: CAWTFGTGRITKNIQYF
CDR3nt: TGTGCCTGGACCTTCGGGACAGGGAGGATTACCAAAAACATTCAGTACTTC
j_gene: TRBJ2-4
v_gene: TRBV30
d_gene: TRBD1
abundance: few

CDR3aa: CASSIPPGAGANVLTF
CDR3nt: TGTGCCAGCAGTATCCCCCCAGGGGCTGGGGCCAACGTCCTGACTTTC
j_gene: TRBJ2-6
v_gene: TRBV28
d_gene: NA
abundance: many

CDR3aa: CASSLRETGGEQYF
CDR3nt: TGCGCCAGCAGCTTACGGGAAACCGGGGGGGAGCAGTACTTC
j_gene: TRBJ2-7
v_gene: TRBV5-1
d_gene: TRBD2
abundance: many

CDR3aa: CASRVQGRSPLHF
CDR3nt: TGTGCCAGCAGGGTACAGGGAAGGTCACCCCTCCACTTT
j_gene: TRBJ1-6
v_gene: TRBV6-5
d_gene: NA
abundance: NA